Presented here are 10 T cell receptor beta chains from one specimen sequenced in a study of T-cell memory formation after mild COVID-19. Each CDR3 protein gets one entry after TCRdb re-called the 5' RACE reads with MiXCR. The sample lists about 290,000 distinct CDR3 sequences; approximately 16% were seen once. The sample taken for sequencing was PBMCs or a T cell subset sorted from them (not recorded which). These receptors came from a man aged 18 to 35 who had mild COVID-19 (a few samples of this study predate the infection). Cell type and time point are not known.

This clonotype was observed at least ten times. The DNA for the CDR3 is TGCGCCAGCAGACCACAGTCGGGGGTATGGACAGATACGCAGTATTTT. This sequence encodes CASRPQSGVWTDTQYF. The chain uses TRBV4-1 and TRBJ2-3, with D maybe TRBD2 (6 bases). The germline gives CDR1 MGHRA, CDR2 YSYEKL. Trimming removed 6 bases at V and 3 bases at J, with 19 bases between. The CDR3 is made up of 16 amino acids.

Many counts were recorded for this clonotype. The chain links TRBV7-2 to TRBJ2-5; 9 bases fit TRBD2. The CDR3 spans 14 residues. From germline, CDR1 is SGHTA and CDR2 FQGNSA. Trimming removed 4 bases from V and 1 base from J; junction bases left unmatched: 1. CDR3 protein: CASSWGLAQETQYF. DNA for the CDR3: TGTGCCAGCAGCTGGGGACTAGCCCAAGAGACCCAGTACTTC.

There are a few counts of this clonotype. The chain joins TRBV28 to TRBJ1-2; D ambiguous. In germline, CDR1 is MDHEN, CDR2 SYDVKM. This CDR3 has 13 residues. Trimming left V 10 bases short and J 7 bases short, with 19 bases between. The CDR3 DNA reads TGTGCCACCACGTGGGCCCACCTTATTGGCTACACCTTC. Translated: CATTWAHLIGYTF.

The rearrangement links TRBV28 to TRBJ2-7; D call uncertain. The length of the CDR3 is 15 residues. Deletions cut 5 bases from V and 0 bases from J, with 14 bases between. In germline, CDR1 is MDHEN, CDR2 SYDVKM. CDR3 protein: CASSPTEVSSYEQYV. CDR3 sequence (DNA): TGTGCCAGCAGTCCCACAGAGGTGAGCTCCTACGAGCAGTACGTC.

This clonotype has just a few counts. The rearrangement joins TRBV6-2 or TRBV6-3 to TRBJ2-3; TRBD1 matches 8 bases. V was clipped by 6 bases and J by 6 bases; unmatched bases: 17. This CDR3 has 17 amino acids. Germline values: CDR1 MNHEY, CDR2 SVGEGT. In DNA, the CDR3 is TGTGCCAGCAGGGATCGGACAGGGCGTTTTCGTGATGATACGCAGTATTTT. Amino acids: CASRDRTGRFRDDTQYF.

This clonotype showed up just a few times. The chain links TRBV7-2 to TRBJ2-7; 9 bases match TRBD2. J lost 9 bases, V lost 4 bases, and 7 bases had no gene match. The CDR3 extends over 13 amino acids. The germline gives CDR1 SGHTA, CDR2 FQGNSA. The CDR3 nucleotides are TGTGCCAGCAGCTCCGGACTAGCGAGAGGGCAGTACTTC. As protein: CASSSGLARGQYF. Drawing the rest from reference TRBV7-2 and TRBJ2-7, the complete variable domain is GAGVSQSPSNKVTEKGKDVELRCDPISGHTALYWYRQSLGQGLEFLIYFQGNSAPDKSGLPSDRFSAERTGGSVSTLTIQRTQQEDSAVYLCASSSGLARGQYFGPGTRLTVT.

A few counts support this clonotype. The chain links TRBV28 to TRBJ2-3; D may be TRBD2 (5 bases). The CDR3 is 12 amino acids. Germline loops: CDR1 MDHEN, CDR2 SYDVKM. The ends were cut back, 6 bases at V and 6 bases at J, with 10 bases in the middle. CDR3 sequence: CASSPRGDTQYF. CDR3 nucleotide sequence: TGTGCCAGCAGCCCTCGCGGGGATACGCAGTATTTT.

Written as DNA, the CDR3 is TGCAGTGCTAGAGATGGGACAGTTACCGGGGAGCTGTTTTTT. It is translated as CSARDGTVTGELFF. The gene calls are TRBV20-1 and TRBJ2-2; 7 bases are shared with TRBD1. This CDR3 spans 14 amino acids. Germline CDR1 DFQATT, CDR2 SNEGSKA (reference sequence). V dropped 0 bases and J dropped 5; count of bases not matched to a gene: 3.

This clonotype was seen at least ten times. The chain uses TRBV7-6 and TRBJ1-5, with TRBD1 matching 8 bases. V shed 6 bases and J 1 base; nucleotides not matched to a gene: 5. CDR1 and CDR2 from the germline V gene are SGHVS and FNYEAQ. The CDR3 runs to 15 residues. Here the CDR3 reads CASSPDRASNQPQHF. CDR3 sequence (DNA): TGTGCCAGCAGTCCGGACAGGGCAAGCAATCAGCCCCAGCATTTT.

This clonotype has just a few counts. The chain recombines TRBV15 with TRBJ1-4; 7 nucleotides line up with TRBD1. Per germline, CDR1 LNHNV and CDR2 YYDKDF (reference sequence). V dropped 2 bases and J dropped 8; count of bases not matched to a gene: 5. The CDR3 consists of 14 residues. CDR3 coding DNA: TGTGCCACCAGCAGAACCGGGACAGCCGAAAAACTGTTTTTT. Protein product: CATSRTGTAEKLFF.